The 5 T cell receptor beta chains listed next were all sequenced from one sample in a study of blood T cell repertoires in COVID-19. The protocol was immunoSEQ multiplex PCR, while the TCRdb copy is restricted to in-frame clones and leaves out a portion. The sample records approximately 270,000 clones, approximately 91% being singletons. Sequencing was carried out using PBMCs or T cells enriched from blood (not recorded which). These receptors came from a human donor in a cohort exposed to, infected with or recovered from COVID-19 (not recorded which). The donor label of this sample is uncertain.

This clone has a single count. The rearrangement joins TRBV2 to TRBJ2-5, with a tentative D call TRBD1 (5 bases). Trimming pared 2 bases from V and 13 bases from J, leaving 14 bases between. This CDR3 is 12 amino acids long. CDR1 and CDR2 from the germline V gene are SNHLY and FYNNEI. CDR3 protein: CASSETRQPAYF. The CDR3 DNA reads TGTGCCAGCAGTGAAACTCGACAGCCCGCGTACTTC. The whole variable domain, filled in from reference TRBV2 and TRBJ2-5, reads EPEVTQTPSHQVTQMGQEVILRCVPISNHLYFYWYRQILGQKVEFLVSFYNNEISEKSEIFDDQFSVERPDGSNFTLKIRSTKLEDSAMYFCASSETRQPAYFGPGTRLLVL.

The chain combines TRBV11-2 with TRBJ1-6; TRBD1 matches at 9 bases. V lost 5 bases and J lost 7; bases outside the gene matches: 3. The CDR3 loop spans 14 amino acids. The V gene's germline CDR1 is SGHAT and CDR2 FQNNGV. The CDR3 region is CASSPGTGNSPLHF. CDR3 nucleotide sequence: TGTGCCAGCAGCCCCGGGACAGGGAATTCACCCCTCCACTTT.

The chain recombines TRBV18 with TRBJ2-7, with D hard to call. Germline CDR1 is KGHSH and CDR2 is LQKENI. The V gene lost 2 bases and the J gene lost 2 bases, with 13 bases spanning the gap. This CDR3 has 15 amino acids. The CDR3 spells CASSPVAVLPYEQYF. In nucleotides, the CDR3 is TGTGCCAGCTCACCAGTAGCAGTTCTTCCCTACGAGCAGTACTTC. The full variable domain, completed using reference TRBV18 and TRBJ2-7, is NAGVMQNPRHLVRRRGQEARLRCSPMKGHSHVYWYRQLPEEGLKFMVYLQKENIIDESGMPKERFSAEFPKEGPSILRIQQVVRGDSAAYFCASSPVAVLPYEQYFGPGTRLTVT.

The chain combines TRBV11-2 with TRBJ2-3; D unclear. V was cut by 2 bases and J by 5 bases, with 11 bases left in between. Germline CDR1 is SGHAT and CDR2 is FQNNGV. The CDR3 consists of 14 residues. The CDR3 DNA follows: TGTGCCAGCAGCTTACGGCCAGCGAAAGATACGCAGTATTTT. Encoded protein: CASSLRPAKDTQYF.

The chain employs TRBV20-1 and TRBJ2-7, with D possibly TRBD1 on 5 matching bases. Germline-derived CDR1 and CDR2 are DFQATT and SNEGSKA (reference sequence). V gave up 6 bases and J gave up 0 bases, with 6 bases separating them. The CDR3 loop spans 11 amino acids. As DNA, the CDR3 is TGCAGTGCCGACAGCTCCTACGAGCAGTACTTC. As protein: CSADSSYEQYF.